The 17 T cell receptor beta chains below all came from one sample that was sequenced in a study of response to subunit inactivated influenza vaccine. In TCRdb, the RT-PCR reads were re-called with MiXCR into one record per CDR3 protein. Of about 480,000 distinct CDR3 sequences in the sample, over 9.5% were seen once. The sequencing here drew on PBMCs from blood, taken roughly 47 days after vaccination. The receptors were sampled from a man aged 45 to 65 who received an inactivated influenza vaccine.

In its sample, this clonotype was seen a few times. The rearrangement joins TRBV11-1 to TRBJ1-6; D uncertain. This CDR3 comprises 15 residues. V lost 5 bases and J 10 bases, leaving 18 bases between the germline ends. Per the germline V gene, CDR1 is SGHAT and CDR2 is FQDESV (reference sequence). CDR3 bases: TGTGCCAGCAGCCCGAGATGGGGTAGCGGATCACCCCTCCACTTT. Its translation: CASSPRWGSGSPLHF.

The J gene is TRBJ1-1, the V gene TRBV20-1; no reliable D call. Trimming took off 3 bases at V and 3 bases at J, with 8 bases between the two ends. The germline CDR1 and CDR2 sequences are DFQATT and SNEGSKA (reference sequence). The CDR3 extends over 12 amino acids. The CDR3 coding sequence is TGCAGTGCTAGTGGTCCCGACACTGAAGCTTTCTTT. Amino acid sequence: CSASGPDTEAFF.

This clonotype was seen a handful of times. V and J are TRBV24-1 and TRBJ2-1, with 8 bases aligning to TRBD2. V gave up 7 bases and J gave up 4 bases; unmatched junction bases: 11. There are 16 residues in the CDR3. Per the germline V gene, CDR1 is KGHDR and CDR2 is SFDVKD. The chain's CDR3 is CATSKGLGGSYNEQFF. The CDR3 DNA follows: TGTGCCACCAGCAAGGGACTAGGCGGGAGTTACAATGAGCAGTTCTTC.

This clonotype has a count of ten or more. The chain combines TRBV7-9 with TRBJ1-1; D is ambiguous. This CDR3 has 12 amino acids. Trimming took off 1 base at V and 8 bases at J, with 8 bases between the two ends. In germline, CDR1 is SEHNR, CDR2 FQNEAQ (reference sequence). The CDR3 loop is CASSLVGEEAFF. The CDR3 DNA sequence: TGTGCCAGCAGCTTAGTGGGTGAAGAAGCTTTCTTT.

This clonotype was detected many times. The V and J genes are TRBV20-1 and TRBJ2-7; weak D call: TRBD1 (6 bases). This CDR3 has 12 amino acids. The V end was cut by 6 bases, the J end by 3 bases, with 12 bases between. Per germline, CDR1 DFQATT and CDR2 SNEGSKA (reference sequence). The CDR3 loop is CSATPDSYEQYF. The DNA of the CDR3 is TGCAGTGCGACCCCGGACAGCTACGAGCAGTACTTC.

This rearrangement joins TRBV2 to TRBJ1-2, with D perhaps TRBD1 (6 bases). The V end lost 7 bases, the J end lost 3 bases, and 15 bases lay between the germline ends. There are 14 residues in the CDR3. The V gene's germline CDR1 is SNHLY and CDR2 FYNNEI. Here the CDR3 DNA reads TGTGCCAGCAACAGGGAGGGGCCCTACTATGGCTACACCTTC. The encoded protein is CASNREGPYYGYTF.

This clonotype was seen more than once but under ten times. The chain recombines TRBV20-1 with TRBJ2-5, with 11 positions matching TRBD2. The CDR3 is made up of 17 amino acids. The germline gives CDR1 DFQATT, CDR2 SNEGSKA (reference sequence). Losses at the gene ends were 0 bases for V and 5 bases for J; bases not matched to a gene: 11. The CDR3 coding sequence is TGCAGTGCTAGAGACTCCCTAGCGGGAGGAAACTGGGAGACCCAGTACTTC. Amino acid sequence: CSARDSLAGGNWETQYF.

This clonotype is labeled medium-sized. J is TRBJ2-5 and V is TRBV29-1; D tentatively reads TRBD1 or TRBD2 (5 bases each). There are 13 residues in the CDR3. CDR1 is SQVTM and CDR2 is ANQGSEA in the germline V gene. Deletions cut 4 bases from V and 7 bases from J, with 16 bases between. CDR3 sequence reads: CSVVISGPRTQYF. The CDR3 nucleotides are TGCAGCGTTGTGATTTCGGGGCCTCGGACCCAGTACTTC.

This chain links TRBV10-3 with TRBJ1-2; the D is unclear. The length of the CDR3 is 14 residues. V was shortened by 0 bases and J by 4 bases, with 9 bases between the two germline ends. CDR1 is ENHRY and CDR2 is SYGVKD in the germline V gene. The CDR3 reads CAISESQTVYGYTF. The DNA of the CDR3 is TGTGCCATCAGTGAGTCTCAAACCGTCTATGGCTACACCTTC.

This clonotype was seen a few times. The chain joins TRBV10-2 to TRBJ2-7; a possible D gene is TRBD2 (6 bases). The V gene lost 10 bases and the J gene lost 7 bases, with 14 bases spanning the gap. The CDR3 loop spans 11 amino acids. The germline gives CDR1 WSHSY, CDR2 SAAADI. The CDR3 DNA is TGCGCCACCAAGGGGACTTTTGAGCAGTACTTC. It is translated as CATKGTFEQYF.

This clonotype appeared many times. The V gene is TRBV6-4, the J gene TRBJ2-1; 11 bases align to TRBD2. J gave up 8 bases and V 6 bases, and 9 bases lay outside the gene matches. CDR1 MRHNA and CDR2 SNTAGT come from the germline V gene. The CDR3 covers 15 residues. CDR3 DNA sequence: TGTGCCAGCAGCCTGACTAGCGGGGATTCGGATGAGCAGTTCTTC. It codes for CASSLTSGDSDEQFF.

The chain carries TRBV20-1 and TRBJ1-2; D is unclear. Trimming stripped 6 bases from V and 4 bases from J, with 18 bases between. CDR1 is DFQATT, CDR2 SNEGSKA, per germline (reference sequence). The CDR3 loop spans 14 amino acids. CDR3 sequence: CSAPWGPGGYGYTF. CDR3 in DNA: TGCAGTGCCCCCTGGGGTCCCGGTGGCTATGGCTACACCTTC.

This clonotype showed up just a few times. CDR3 loop: CSARGTAMGYF. CDR3 nucleotide sequence: TGCAGTGCTAGAGGGACCGCTATGGGGTATTTT. The chain has TRBV20-1 and TRBJ2-3; D call uncertain. The germline CDR1 and CDR2 sequences are DFQATT and SNEGSKA (reference sequence). V dropped 1 base and J dropped 14 bases, with 13 bases sitting between them. This CDR3 has 11 residues.

The gene calls are TRBV28 and TRBJ2-7; the match to TRBD1 covers 10 bases. The CDR3 sequence is 14 residues long. Per germline, CDR1 MDHEN and CDR2 SYDVKM. The J segment lost 1 base and the V segment lost 6 bases, leaving 3 bases of the junction unmatched. The CDR3 is CASRGQGVSYEQYF. DNA of the CDR3: TGTGCCAGCAGAGGACAGGGGGTTTCCTACGAGCAGTACTTC. Together with reference TRBV28 and TRBJ2-7, the CDR3 gives the full variable domain: DVKVTQSSRYLVKRTGEKVFLECVQDMDHENMFWYRQDPGLGLRLIYFSYDVKMKEKGDIPEGYSVSREKKERFSLILESASTNQTSMYLCASRGQGVSYEQYFGPGTRLTVT.

This clonotype has only a few counts. This chain's CDR3 is CSAKLGGPGDEQFF. The CDR3 nucleotides read TGCAGTGCTAAACTCGGGGGGCCAGGGGATGAGCAGTTCTTC. V and J are TRBV20-1 and TRBJ2-1; a possible D gene is TRBD2 (7 bases). Looked up from germline, CDR1 is DFQATT and CDR2 is SNEGSKA (reference sequence). The CDR3 runs 14 residues. The V end lost 4 bases, the J end lost 8 bases, and 18 bases lay between the germline ends.

The chain combines TRBV30 with TRBJ2-1; weak D call: TRBD2 (5 bases). There are 15 residues in the CDR3. V lost 1 base and J 0 bases, leaving 10 bases between the germline ends. The germline V gene encodes CDR1 GTSNPN and CDR2 SVGIG (reference sequence). The CDR3 protein is CAWSGERSSYNEQFF. The CDR3 DNA reads as TGTGCCTGGAGTGGGGAGCGAAGCTCCTACAATGAGCAGTTCTTC.

In this sample, this clonotype turned up once. A much larger clone sits a single nucleotide away, making a read error possible. The J gene is TRBJ2-5, the V gene TRBV12-3 or TRBV12-4, with 13 bases fitting TRBD2. This CDR3 region has 15 residues. CDR3 residues: CVSSQTTSGRETQYF. In nucleotides, the CDR3 is TGTGTCAGCAGTCAAACGACTAGCGGGAGGGAGACCCAGTACTTC.